This T cell receptor beta chain comes out of a study of cytomegalovirus exposure and HLA in healthy donors. Whole-study findings and limits: Rare TCR sequences predominated, though certain public TCRs were found in many donors.

The PCR contained 60 Vbeta and 13 Jbeta primers. Original analysis: Unique TCR beta chains totaled roughly 80 million in a later count, with 8.5 million to 12 million of them shared. The protocol was immunoSEQ multiplex PCR, while the TCRdb copy is restricted to in-frame clones and leaves out a portion. That table gives V, J and clone size, and the DNA gave D and trimming. Of more than 200,000 clones listed, about 79% are singletons. To note about this clone: What it binds is not known.

Trimming left V 2 bases short and J 8 bases short, with 9 bases between. Germline CDR1 reads GTSNPN; CDR2 reads SVGIG (reference sequence). The CDR3 runs 11 residues. The clonotype comes from a male donor in good health and CMV-seronegative. The sequenced sample was PBMCs. The genes are TRBV30 and TRBJ1-2; possibly TRBD1 for D (5 bases). The CDR3 nucleotides read TGTGCCTGGAGTCGGGGGACCGGCTACACCTTC. The encoded protein is CAWSRGTGYTF. The whole variable domain, filled in from reference TRBV30 and TRBJ1-2, reads SQTIHQWPATLVQPVGSPLSLECTVEGTSNPNLYWYRQAAGRGLQLLFYSVGIGQISSEVPQNLSASRPQDRQFILSSKKLLLSDSGFYLCAWSRGTGYTFGSGTRLTVV.